By frequency in the sample, the clone carrying this T cell receptor beta chain is medium-sized. The target antigen is unknown. This sample was included in a study of CD8 T cells in ankylosing spondylitis. Study-level points and caveats: The study looked at matched synovial fluid samples from ankylosing spondylitis patients. Disease-linked clones were reported to be significantly enriched there. Ankylosing spondylitis blood seemed to carry a telltale TCR beta motif made of eight highly homologous variants. Disease-linked clones bore a CD8+ phenotype and were relatively rare in peripheral blood.

By quantitative 5'-RACE with molecular barcodes, the TCR beta libraries were made. TCRdb reprocessed the 5' RACE reads with MiXCR, giving one entry per CDR3 protein. The sample has roughly 64,000 distinct CDR3 sequences, 6.2% seen once; the top ten hold 5%. This CDR3 comprises 12 residues. CDR1 is SGHTA, CDR2 FQGNSA, per germline. Trimming cost V 5 bases and J 4 bases, with 9 bases left between them. Sequencing was performed on synovial fluid, either unsorted or a sorted T cell fraction (not recorded which). The chain combines TRBV7-2 with TRBJ2-7; D is unclear. This clonotype was sampled from a male donor with ankylosing spondylitis. This CDR3 is CASSAARYEQYF. The CDR3 DNA sequence: TGTGCCAGCAGCGCTGCGCGGTACGAGCAGTACTTC.